A single sample gave rise to the 25 T cell receptor beta chains below, sequenced in a study of T cell responses to AZD1222 COVID-19 vaccine. Sequencing used immunoSEQ multiplex PCR; TCRdb keeps in-frame clones, though not all of them. The table lists some 62,000 clones, roughly three quarters of them singletons, with roughly an eighth in the top ten. The material sequenced was peripheral blood, taken on day 0 of AZD1222 vaccination. All receptors come from an adult in good health.

V gene TRBV2 combines with J gene TRBJ1-5, with 8 nucleotides matching TRBD1. Germline-derived CDR1 and CDR2 are SNHLY and FYNNEI. The CDR3 runs to 15 residues. V shed 7 bases, J shed 4 bases, and the junction held 9 bases outside the gene matches. CDR3 nucleotides: TGTGCCAGCAACTCAGGGGGCCTCCGGAATCAGCCCCAGCATTTT. Encoded protein: CASNSGGLRNQPQHF.

This chain uses TRBV18 with TRBJ1-2; D perhaps matches TRBD1 (5 bases). The CDR3 length is 14 residues. Trimming left V 2 bases short and J 5 bases short, with 12 bases between. Germline CDR1 and CDR2: KGHSH and LQKENI. The CDR3 loop is CASSPKGQGYGYTF. CDR3 coding DNA: TGTGCCAGCTCACCAAAAGGCCAGGGATATGGCTACACCTTC.

The CDR3 nucleotides read TGTGCCAGCAGCTTCGGTTCTTTTGTGGGGGATTCTAACTATGGCTACACCTTC. Its protein is CASSFGSFVGDSNYGYTF. The V and J genes are TRBV5-4 and TRBJ1-2, with a tentative D call TRBD1 (5 bases). There are 18 residues in the CDR3. Trimming pared 2 bases from V and 0 bases from J, leaving 20 bases between. Germline assignment: CDR1 SGHNT and CDR2 YYREEE (reference sequence).

This rearrangement joins TRBV11-2 to TRBJ2-3; D call uncertain. The V gene lost 3 bases and the J gene lost 4 bases, with 17 bases spanning the gap. Per the germline V gene, CDR1 is SGHAT and CDR2 is FQNNGV. The CDR3 length is 16 residues. CDR3 in DNA: TGTGCCAGCAGCTTCGTAGGGATAGAGAGGTCAGATACGCAGTATTTT. It specifies CASSFVGIERSDTQYF.

V is TRBV11-3 and J is TRBJ2-3; no definite D call. From germline, CDR1 is SGHNT and CDR2 YENEEA. With 1 base removed from V and 2 bases from J, the gap between germline ends came to 7 bases. The CDR3 has 14 residues. The CDR3 region is CASSLAGVTDTQYF. CDR3 nucleotide sequence: TGTGCCAGCAGCTTAGCTGGGGTCACAGATACGCAGTATTTT. Filled out from reference TRBV11-3 and TRBJ2-3, the complete variable domain reads EAGVVQSPRYKIIEKKQPVAFWCNPISGHNTLYWYLQNLGQGPELLIRYENEEAVDDSQLPKDRFSAERLKGVDSTLKIQPAELGDSAVYLCASSLAGVTDTQYFGPGTRLTVL.

The genes are TRBV19 and TRBJ1-4, with D perhaps TRBD1 (5 bases). V gave up 7 bases and J gave up 3 bases, with 15 bases separating them. CDR1 is LNHDA, CDR2 SQIVND, per germline (reference sequence). The CDR3 is 15 residues long. CDR3 amino acids: CASTLGTPPNEKLFF. CDR3 in DNA: TGTGCCAGTACCCTCGGGACGCCGCCTAATGAAAAACTGTTTTTT.

The chain is built from TRBV14 and TRBJ1-2; TRBD1 agrees at 7 bases. The V gene end was trimmed by 6 bases and the J gene end by 7 bases; junction bases not matched to a gene: 8. Germline CDR1 and CDR2: SGHDN and FVKESK. The CDR3 runs to 13 residues. The DNA of the CDR3 is TGTGCCAGCAGTCAGACAGGGCCATTTGGCTACACCTTC. Translating gives CASSQTGPFGYTF.

The chain links TRBV19 to TRBJ2-3; TRBD2 agrees at 11 bases. The trim removed 5 bases at V and 2 bases at J, leaving 3 bases unmatched. This CDR3 is built from 15 residues. CDR1 is LNHDA and CDR2 is SQIVND in the germline V gene (reference sequence). The CDR3 DNA follows: TGTGCCAGTAGTTTACTAGCGGGGGCCACAGATACGCAGTATTTT. Translated: CASSLLAGATDTQYF.

The chain is built from TRBV6-1 and TRBJ1-6; 8 bases agree with TRBD1. Trimming removed 2 bases from V and 7 bases from J; junction bases left unmatched: 1. There are 14 residues in the CDR3. Germline V gives CDR1 MNHNS, CDR2 SASEGT. CDR3 loop: CASSEHRGNSPLHF. Written as DNA, the CDR3 is TGTGCCAGCAGTGAACACAGGGGGAATTCACCCCTCCACTTT.

This clone was counted a single time. The chain joins TRBV5-1 to TRBJ1-2, with unresolved D. The CDR3 length is 13 residues. CDR1 and CDR2 (germline): SGHRS, YFSETQ. Trimming took off 0 bases at V and 3 bases at J, with 6 bases between the two ends. The DNA for the CDR3 is TGCGCCAGCAGCTTGGATTCGGACTATGGCTACACCTTC. It codes for CASSLDSDYGYTF. The full variable domain, its missing parts supplied by reference TRBV5-1 and TRBJ1-2, is KAGVTQTPRYLIKTRGQQVTLSCSPISGHRSVSWYQQTPGQGLQFLFEYFSETQRNKGNFPGRFSGRQFSNSRSEMNVSTLELGDSALYLCASSLDSDYGYTFGSGTRLTVV.

This clone has just a few counts. The DNA for the CDR3 is TGTGCCAGCAGCCAAGGGAGCGTAGAGGGGCTCACCTACGAGCAGTACTTC. Amino acids: CASSQGSVEGLTYEQYF. This chain uses TRBV3-1 (or the pseudogene TRBV3-2) with TRBJ2-7; either TRBD1 or TRBD2 may supply D (5 bases each). V lost 1 base and J lost 2, with 18 bases in between. CDR3 length equals 17 residues. Germline-derived CDR1 and CDR2 are LGHDT and YNNKEL (reference sequence).

This clone was observed a single time. V usage is TRBV9 and J usage is TRBJ1-3, with 9 bases that match TRBD1. Germline-derived CDR1 and CDR2 are SGDLS and YYNGEE. V dropped 2 bases and J dropped 4; count of bases not matched to a gene: 4. This CDR3 has 15 amino acids. CDR3 sequence reads: CASSVTGGQGNTIYF. DNA of the CDR3: TGTGCCAGCAGCGTCACAGGGGGCCAAGGAAACACCATATATTTT.

CDR3 loop: CASSQPGGGGRRAFF. The CDR3 nucleotides read TGTGCCAGCAGCCAACCCGGTGGGGGGGGCCGGCGGGCTTTCTTT. The V gene is TRBV3-1 (or the pseudogene TRBV3-2), the J gene TRBJ1-1, with a possible D match to TRBD1 (6 bases). The germline CDR1 and CDR2 sequences are LGHDT and YNNKEL (reference sequence). The CDR3 is 15 residues long. V gave up 2 bases and J gave up 11 bases, with 21 bases separating them.

The J gene is TRBJ1-2, the V gene TRBV27; D unresolved. CDR1 MNHEY and CDR2 SMNVEV come from the germline V gene (reference sequence). The CDR3 has 13 residues. Trimming took off 10 bases at V and 0 bases at J, with 12 bases between the two ends. The CDR3 loop reads CATLGGTNYGYTF. The CDR3 DNA reads TGTGCCACCCTAGGAGGAACTAACTATGGCTACACCTTC.

This clone was seen only once. The chain is built from TRBV9 and TRBJ1-1, with D uncertain. The CDR3 consists of 13 residues. Germline CDR1 is SGDLS and CDR2 is YYNGEE. V lost 3 bases to trimming and J lost 5 bases, with 11 bases between them. This chain's CDR3 is CASSASPQTEAFF. DNA for the CDR3: TGTGCCAGCAGCGCGTCCCCTCAAACTGAAGCTTTCTTT.

As DNA, the CDR3 is TGTGCCAGCAGCTTAGTTTTAGGCTTTAGCTCTCTTGAAGCTTTCTTT. Its translation is CASSLVLGFSSLEAFF. V gene TRBV7-9 combines with J gene TRBJ1-1; no definite D call. V lost 1 base and J lost 7, with 19 bases in between. The CDR3 spans 16 residues. Germline CDR1 and CDR2: SEHNR and FQNEAQ (reference sequence). Filled out from reference TRBV7-9 and TRBJ1-1, the complete variable domain reads DTGVSQNPRHKITKRGQNVTFRCDPISEHNRLYWYRQTLGQGPEFLTYFQNEAQLEKSRLLSDRFSAERPKGSFSTLEIQRTEQGDSAMYLCASSLVLGFSSLEAFFGQGTRLTVV.

The chain couples TRBV6-6 to TRBJ2-7, with unresolved D. The CDR3 extends over 14 amino acids. The V end lost 2 bases, the J end lost 4 bases, and 12 bases lay between the germline ends. Germline CDR1 MNHNY, CDR2 SVGAGI (reference sequence). CDR3 DNA: TGTGCCAGCAGTTACGCCGGCAAGAATTACGAGCAGTACTTC. The encoded protein is CASSYAGKNYEQYF.

The rearrangement joins TRBV7-9 to TRBJ2-7, with D tentatively TRBD1 or TRBD2 (5 bases each). Trimming stripped 0 bases from V and 4 bases from J, with 13 bases between. This CDR3 spans 15 amino acids. Germline V gives CDR1 SEHNR, CDR2 FQNEAQ (reference sequence). CDR3 sequence: CASSLALSREYEQYF. For the CDR3, the DNA is TGTGCCAGCAGCTTAGCCCTTAGCAGGGAGTACGAGCAGTACTTC. The variable domain in full, completed from reference TRBV7-9 and TRBJ2-7, reads DTGVSQNPRHKITKRGQNVTFRCDPISEHNRLYWYRQTLGQGPEFLTYFQNEAQLEKSRLLSDRFSAERPKGSFSTLEIQRTEQGDSAMYLCASSLALSREYEQYFGPGTRLTVT.

The V call is TRBV4-2, the J call TRBJ1-2, with D hard to call. Germline lookup yields CDR1 LGHNA and CDR2 YNFKEQ. V lost 0 bases and J 8 bases, leaving 16 bases between the germline ends. CDR3 length equals 15 residues. The CDR3 DNA follows: TGTGCCAGCAGCCAAGATTTGGCCGGGGAACGAGGCTACACCTTC. Protein product: CASSQDLAGERGYTF.

V gene TRBV6-5 combines with J gene TRBJ1-2; D perhaps matches TRBD1 (6 bases). The germline V and J ends were trimmed by 5 bases and 8 bases, with 15 bases remaining between them. The CDR3 runs to 13 residues. Germline-derived CDR1 and CDR2 are MNHEY and SVGAGI. CDR3 bases: TGTGCCAGCAGTCGACAGGAACTTGGGGGCTACACCTTC. Its translation: CASSRQELGGYTF.

This chain connects TRBV10-3 to TRBJ1-1; perhaps TRBD1 as D (6 bases). The CDR3 totals 14 residues. Trimming stripped 6 bases from V and 4 bases from J, with 15 bases between. Germline V CDR1 and CDR2: ENHRY, SYGVKD. In DNA, the CDR3 is TGTGCCATCAGCCCACAGGGTGAGGCCACTGAAGCTTTCTTT. It is translated as CAISPQGEATEAFF.

The chain couples TRBV6-5 to TRBJ2-7, with no clear D. Trimming took 0 bases from V and 0 from J, leaving 9 bases between them. This CDR3 has 15 residues. Germline CDR1 MNHEY, CDR2 SVGAGI. The CDR3 DNA is TGTGCCAGCAGTTACTCGATACTGGCCTCCTACGAGCAGTACTTC. Translating gives CASSYSILASYEQYF.

V gene TRBV19 combines with J gene TRBJ2-1; 7 nucleotides match TRBD1. The ends lost 1 base at V and 6 bases at J; junction bases unmatched: 6. The CDR3 runs 15 residues. Germline V gene sequence: CDR1 LNHDA, CDR2 SQIVND (reference sequence). CDR3 nucleotide sequence: TGTGCCAGTAGTATAGGCCAACAGGGGCGCAATGAGCAGTTCTTC. Protein: CASSIGQQGRNEQFF.

The chain couples TRBV27 to TRBJ2-2, with 8 bases that match TRBD2. V shed 5 bases, J shed 2 bases, and the junction held 13 bases outside the gene matches. The germline CDR1 and CDR2 sequences are MNHEY and SMNVEV (reference sequence). CDR3 size: 18 residues. The CDR3 DNA reads as TGTGCCAGCAGTCCCTTGGGGAGCGGGGGCCTTAACACCGGGGAGCTGTTTTTT. It translates to CASSPLGSGGLNTGELFF.

There are a few counts of this clone. The J gene is TRBJ2-2, the V gene TRBV5-6; no clear D. V lost 2 bases to trimming and J lost 3 bases, with 14 bases between them. The CDR3 runs to 16 residues. Germline V CDR1 and CDR2: SGHDT, YYEEEE. CDR3 in amino acids: CASSFWSAPDTGELFF. The CDR3 nucleotides read TGTGCCAGCAGCTTTTGGTCCGCGCCGGACACCGGGGAGCTGTTTTTT.